This T cell receptor beta chain emerged from a study of beta chain features in type 1 diabetes. Overall study results and limits: Across all four CD4+ subsets, people with type 1 diabetes showed modestly shorter TCRB CDR3s.

The entirety of the isolated RNA underwent reverse transcription, so expressed TCRB transcripts were sequenced. Profiled with immunoSEQ multiplex PCR; TCRdb holds only in-frame clones, not every one. Of under 300,000 clones in the sample, roughly a tenth are singletons; the top ten hold around 0.015%. The CDR3 is 13 amino acids. V gave up 6 bases and J gave up 5 bases, with 13 bases separating them. Germline V lookup: CDR1 SGHTA, CDR2 FQGTGA. Regarding this clone: The target antigen is unknown.

Material: naive CD4+ T cells from blood. The TCR originated in a man aged 25 to 40 with type 1 diabetes. This sequence joins TRBV7-3 and TRBJ2-5; a weak D match, TRBD1 (5 bases). This CDR3 is CASREGAGETQYF. The CDR3 nucleotides are TGTGCCAGCAGGGAAGGGGCCGGGGAGACCCAGTACTTC.